Below are 12 T cell receptor beta chains sequenced from a single sample in a study of CD4 T cells in relation to SARS-CoV-2 and coronaviruses. These receptors' antigens are unknown. Assay: immunoSEQ multiplex PCR; the TCRdb copy retains only in-frame clones and omits some. The table records around 9,800 clones, about 81% of them present only once. CD4+ T cells from unexposed donors were obtained before the COVID-19 pandemic (2011-2018). The cells were cultured for about ten days before CD4+ T cells were isolated. The sequenced sample consisted of CD4+ T cells from PBMCs, cultured in vitro. The receptors stem from a human donor in good health.

The genes are TRBV28 and TRBJ1-2; TRBD1 is a possible D gene (5 bases). This CDR3 is built from 17 residues. Germline-derived CDR1 and CDR2 are MDHEN and SYDVKM. Trimming removed 2 bases from V and 2 bases from J, with 18 bases in between. The CDR3: CASSLNNWGRENYGYTF. In nucleotides, the CDR3 is TGTGCCAGCAGTTTAAATAACTGGGGGAGAGAGAACTATGGCTACACCTTC.

The table lists this clone with a count of one. At one of its ends the junction is not consistent with the germline gene, which may arise from a read error. This rearrangement joins TRBV2 to TRBJ2-5, with 10 bases fitting TRBD1. Germline CDR1 is SNHLY and CDR2 is FYNNEI. The CDR3 is 14 residues long. This chain's CDR3 is CASREGTGEETQYF. Written as DNA, the CDR3 is TGTGCCAGCAGGGAAGGGACAGGGGAAGAGACCCAGTACTTC.

V is TRBV10-3 and J is TRBJ1-2, with 9 bases that match TRBD1. Germline-derived CDR1 and CDR2 are ENHRY and SYGVKD. V shed 6 bases, J shed 6 bases, and the junction held 5 bases outside the gene matches. CDR3 size: 13 residues. The CDR3 sequence is CAIRPGTGNGYTF. CDR3 nucleotide sequence: TGTGCCATCAGACCCGGGACAGGGAATGGCTACACCTTC.

This clone appeared once. This chain connects TRBV19 to TRBJ1-1; D remains unclear. From germline, CDR1 is LNHDA and CDR2 SQIVND (reference sequence). V was cut by 5 bases and J by 6 bases, with 16 bases left in between. The CDR3 is made up of 14 amino acids. The CDR3 is CASSSPLRRPEAFF. The CDR3 nucleotides read TGTGCCAGTAGTTCCCCCCTGCGGCGGCCTGAAGCTTTCTTT.

V usage is TRBV10-3 and J usage is TRBJ2-3, with 13 bases aligning to TRBD2. Germline CDR1 reads ENHRY; CDR2 reads SYGVKD. Trimming cost V 8 bases and J 2 bases; bases outside gene matches: 4. The CDR3 consists of 15 residues. CDR3 in DNA: TGTGCCATCGGGGGACTAGCGGGACTCACAGATACGCAGTATTTT. Protein sequence: CAIGGLAGLTDTQYF.

The chain combines TRBV6-5 with TRBJ2-7; 8 nucleotides match TRBD1. Germline CDR1 MNHEY, CDR2 SVGAGI. V lost 2 bases, J lost 0 bases, and 6 bases stayed unmatched. The CDR3 has 16 amino acids. The CDR3 protein is CASSYRPGGASYEQYF. The CDR3 DNA follows: TGTGCCAGCAGTTACCGACCAGGGGGCGCCTCCTACGAGCAGTACTTC.

CDR3 loop: CASSRGVDRGVGNTEAFF. CDR3 nucleotides: TGCGCCAGCAGCCGAGGTGTGGACAGGGGGGTTGGAAACACTGAAGCTTTCTTT. V gene TRBV4-3 combines with J gene TRBJ1-1; TRBD1 aligns across 10 bases. This CDR3 region has 18 residues. CDR1 and CDR2 from the germline V gene are LGHNA and YSLEER. Germline trimming cut 4 bases from V and 2 bases from J; bases unmatched to any gene: 13.

The gene calls are TRBV19 and TRBJ2-3, with D tentatively TRBD2 (5 bases). The CDR3 covers 15 residues. The V end was cut by 4 bases, the J end by 0 bases, with 11 bases between. Germline V gene lookup returns CDR1 LNHDA and CDR2 SQIVND (reference sequence). The CDR3: CASSTGGLSTDTQYF. CDR3 coding DNA: TGTGCCAGTAGTACGGGCGGGCTTAGCACAGATACGCAGTATTTT.

CDR3 DNA: TGTGCCAGCAGCTTGGACGGGACGGGCGAGCAGTACTTC. As protein: CASSLDGTGEQYF. The V and J genes are TRBV5-4 and TRBJ2-7, with D perhaps assigned TRBD1 or TRBD2 (5 bases each). CDR1 and CDR2 from the germline V gene are SGHNT and YYREEE (reference sequence). The CDR3 has 13 amino acids. V was shortened by 0 bases and J by 6 bases, with 10 bases between the two germline ends.

The chain employs TRBV12-3 or TRBV12-4 and TRBJ1-2; D is uncertain. This CDR3 has 12 residues. Trimming cost V 3 bases and J 8 bases, with 10 bases left between them. The DNA of the CDR3 is TGTGCCAGCAGTTTGGCAGGATCAGGCTACACCTTC. Its translation is CASSLAGSGYTF.

This chain links TRBV5-6 with TRBJ2-7, with 11 bases aligning to TRBD1. CDR3 length equals 14 residues. Germline values: CDR1 SGHDT, CDR2 YYEEEE. V lost 4 bases and J lost 4; bases outside the gene matches: 4. The CDR3 region is CASSPGQGVYEQYF. CDR3 nucleotide sequence: TGTGCCAGCAGCCCGGGACAGGGGGTTTACGAGCAGTACTTC.

This clone was recorded once. In nucleotides, the CDR3 is TGTGCCAGCAGTTTAGCGCGGGGACCTCTAGCCAAAAACATTCAGTACTTC. It translates to CASSLARGPLAKNIQYF. The chain couples TRBV27 to TRBJ2-4; possibly TRBD2 for D (6 bases). Trimming pared 2 bases from V and 0 bases from J, leaving 14 bases between. Germline V gives CDR1 MNHEY, CDR2 SMNVEV (reference sequence). This CDR3 has 17 amino acids.